This TCR beta chain was sequenced for a study of blood T cell repertoires in COVID-19. Study at large: The samples span acute and convalescent COVID-19 from the United States, Italy and Spain. The analysed material was cDNA or gDNA that came from T cells, B-cell-depleted T cells, or PBMCs.

Per the original methods: Scientists estimated how many nucleated cells there were by amplifying reference gene primers. Clones were read by immunoSEQ multiplex PCR, and TCRdb kept only the in-frame ones, dropping some. The DNA gave D and trimming, while V, J and clone size come from that table. This sample yields over 130,000 clones, of which around 84% are seen a single time; under 2.5% belongs to the top ten. The TCR comes from a man aged 65 to 85 with acute or convalescent COVID-19. What was sequenced was peripheral blood.

CDR3 region: CASSQDRAGNQPQHF. CDR3 bases: TGTGCCAGCAGCCAGGACAGGGCGGGCAATCAGCCCCAGCATTTT. The gene calls are TRBV4-2 and TRBJ1-5, with 8 bases lining up with TRBD1. The ends lost 3 bases at V and 2 bases at J; junction bases unmatched: 3. The CDR3 covers 15 residues. The germline CDR1 and CDR2 sequences are LGHNA and YNFKEQ.